This T cell receptor beta chain comes out of a study of T cell clonality in common variable immunodeficiency. This clone came up many times. No antigen is known for it. The CDR3 end is not reached by the read, which stops 3 residues before it; the germline J gene fills it in. Produced via immunoSEQ multiplex PCR; TCRdb's table is partial and in-frame only. The specimen has 35,000 to 55,000 clones, none found just once. Study results and caveats: Compared with healthy controls, CVID subjects showed increased TCRbeta clonality, mostly in about a third. CVID subjects shared fewer TCRbeta clones than healthy controls did.

V lost 6 bases and J lost 7; bases outside the gene matches: 6. The CDR3 is made up of 16 amino acids. The TCR originated in a person aged 18 to 69 in good health. Sequencing was done on a sample of peripheral blood mononuclear cells. This chain links TRBV12-3 or TRBV12-4 with TRBJ2-1, with 16 positions matching TRBD2. The CDR3 reads CASSGTSGGARNEQFF. The CDR3 bases that were read are TGTGCCAGCAGCGGGACTAGCGGGGGGGCCCGTAATGAG.